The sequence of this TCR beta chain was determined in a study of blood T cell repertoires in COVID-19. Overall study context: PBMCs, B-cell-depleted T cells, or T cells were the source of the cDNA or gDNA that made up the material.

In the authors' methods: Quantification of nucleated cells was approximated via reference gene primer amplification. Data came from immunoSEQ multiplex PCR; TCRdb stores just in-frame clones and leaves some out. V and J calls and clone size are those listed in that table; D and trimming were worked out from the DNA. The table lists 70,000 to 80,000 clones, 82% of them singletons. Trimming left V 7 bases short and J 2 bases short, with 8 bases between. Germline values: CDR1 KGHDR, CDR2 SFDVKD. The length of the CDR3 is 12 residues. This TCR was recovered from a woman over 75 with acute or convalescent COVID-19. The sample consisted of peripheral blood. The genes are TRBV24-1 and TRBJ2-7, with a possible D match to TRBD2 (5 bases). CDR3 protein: CATSPGAYEQYF. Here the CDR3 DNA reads TGTGCCACCAGCCCCGGGGCCTACGAGCAGTACTTC.